This T cell receptor (beta chain) was found in a study of blood T cell repertoires in COVID-19. Whole-study context: Samples taken during acute and convalescent COVID-19 were collected in the United States, Italy and Spain. Sources were T cells, B-cell-depleted T cells, or PBMCs; the material itself was cDNA or gDNA.

Original processing methods: Amplification of reference gene primers provided the estimated nucleated cell counts. Assay: immunoSEQ multiplex PCR; the TCRdb copy retains only in-frame clones and omits some. V and J calls and clone size follow that table, whereas D and trimming were derived from the DNA. The sample records about 150,000 clones, about four fifths being singletons. Sequencing was carried out using peripheral blood. This receptor was obtained from an older man with acute or convalescent COVID-19.

In nucleotides, the CDR3 is TGTGCCAGCAGCCCAAGACAGTTTGGCGGCTACACCTTC. Amino acids: CASSPRQFGGYTF. This chain links TRBV6-2 or TRBV6-3 with TRBJ1-2; TRBD1 might be the D (5 bases). V lost 6 bases and J 8 bases, leaving 16 bases between the germline ends. The CDR3 is made up of 13 amino acids. Germline V gene data show CDR1 as MNHEY and CDR2 as SVGEGT.